This T cell receptor beta chain was found in a study of regulatory T cells in long-lasting Graves disease (dated by TCRdb to the early 2020s). Context from the whole study: Persistent Graves' disease was defined as persistently positive TSH receptor autoantibodies together with antithyroid drug treatment for over 5 years. Persistent Graves' disease patients in the clinical cohort had taken antithyroid drugs for 8 to 12 years on average. A total of 35 or so samples underwent TCR sequencing: around 13 from persistent and roughly 20 from newly diagnosed Graves' disease patients. This study used TCR sequencing and RNA sequencing of peripheral blood to compare persistent Graves' disease patients against newly diagnosed Graves' disease patients. The study was conducted in China and was registered as a clinical trial.

In this sample, this clonotype turned up a few times. Its antigen is unknown. No quality values exist for individual bases; no much larger clone is one base distant. The time point tag for this specimen amounts to: persistent/refractory GD, antithyroid drugs over 5 years with positive TRAb. RNA was extracted from PBMCs in TRIzol for both TCR sequencing and RNA sequencing. The diagnosis of Graves' disease was made according to American Thyroid Association guidelines. Recruitment of patients was carried out at an endocrinology department in Xi'an, China. From each patient, approximately 9.9 milliliters of peripheral blood was collected into an EDTA anticoagulant tube. Ficoll Paque Plus density gradient separation was used to isolate PBMCs, and no additional T cell sorting was done. RNA quality was checked with an Agilent 2100 Bioanalyzer and agarose gel, and concentration with a NanoDrop 2000. From a lookup of the germline V gene (reference sequence), CDR1 and CDR2 are LNHDA and SQIVND. V is cut back by 5 bases and J by 8 bases, with 4 bases in the junction unmatched. The CDR3 measures 13 amino acids from cysteine to phenylalanine. CDR3 DNA is the only sequence kept; it has 39 bases, read in frame from the first base.

Paper-wide results and their limitations: More public clonotypes were shared among persistent patients (roughly 2,700) than among newly diagnosed patients (roughly 1,000). Only the TCR beta chain was sequenced and analyzed. Only peripheral blood was studied, because thyroid tissue, the primary lesion, was inaccessible. As a limitation, the authors acknowledged that the small sample size may reduce accuracy. Persistent disease showed preferential use of TRBV28, TRBJ1-2 and TRBJ2-5, whereas newly diagnosed disease favored TRBV20-1 and TRBJ2-1. Persistent Graves' disease patients showed lower TCR Shannon entropy and fewer highly expanded clones than newly diagnosed patients, suggesting clonal expansion.

Receptor libraries were prepared by multiplex PCR. Sequencer: Illumina HiSeq 4000. To build TCR beta libraries, CDR3 regions were amplified by Arm-PCR using iRepertoire HTBI primers. Before sequencing, the PCR products underwent gel purification. Per the authors' processing: Gene usage analysis of CDR3 amino acid clonotypes relied on the approximately 60 TRBV and 13 to 15 TRBJ segments identified across samples. COPE and FqMerger were used to merge filtered high-quality paired reads into contigs. BLAST was used to align contigs to the IMGT TRBV, TRBD and TRBJ reference genes, and CDR3 was defined following IMGT. Highly expanded clones were defined as clonotypes with a frequency above 0.1%. Repertoire diversity was measured by Shannon entropy, and V-J evenness by the Gini coefficient. Public clonotypes were defined as clonotypes shared by more than one individual. TCRdb reprocessed the public reads (quality trimming at Q25 with fastp, clone calling with MiXCR) and kept in-frame beta chains. When rows share a CDR3 protein, they turn into one entry using the most common DNA and genes. TCRdb's processing, not the authors' own work, is the source of the V and J calls. This sample comprises hundreds of thousands of distinct CDR3 sequences, 20% to 25% of them detected only once. Approximately 8% of the sample rests with the top ten.

The sequence was collected from a female donor with Graves disease. Material: peripheral blood mononuclear cells (PBMCs), obtained when the disease was refractory, from a patient treated with antithyroid drugs. The chain was built from TRBV19 and TRBJ1-4, with 8 bases in between that match TRBD1. The sequence in DNA is TGTGCCAGTAGTCAGGGGGCGGAAGAAAAACTGTTTTTT. Translated, this is CASSQGAEEKLFF.